What follows are 20 T cell receptor beta chains derived from one specimen sequenced in a study of blood T cell repertoires in COVID-19. Produced via immunoSEQ multiplex PCR; TCRdb's table is partial and in-frame only. This repertoire shows around 170,000 clones, roughly 81% found once; its top ten account for approximately 10%. Sequencing was done on a sample of peripheral blood. Source of these receptors: a woman of 80 years or more with COVID-19, enrolled during active disease.

J is TRBJ2-7 and V is TRBV7-2; no clear D gene. The CDR3 has 13 amino acids. Germline values: CDR1 SGHTA, CDR2 FQGNSA. V lost 1 base to trimming and J lost 6 bases, with 10 bases between them. The CDR3 protein is CASSLDWSSEQYF. The CDR3 nucleotides are TGTGCCAGCAGCTTAGATTGGAGCAGCGAGCAGTACTTC.

As DNA, the CDR3 is TGTGCCAGCAGCCCCCGACAGGCAGGGGAGCTGTTTTTT. Amino acid sequence: CASSPRQAGELFF. The chain recombines TRBV4-2 with TRBJ2-2; TRBD1 is a possible D gene (6 bases). Germline loops: CDR1 LGHNA, CDR2 YNFKEQ. V lost 4 bases, J lost 8 bases, and 11 bases lay in between. CDR3 size: 13 residues.

The chain links TRBV3-1 (or the pseudogene TRBV3-2) to TRBJ1-3; D gene unclear. The V end lost 1 base, the J end lost 0 bases, and 16 bases lay between the germline ends. Germline V gives CDR1 LGHDT, CDR2 YNNKEL (reference sequence). This CDR3 spans 18 amino acids. This CDR3 is CASSQGRGMGSSGNTIYF. The CDR3 DNA sequence: TGTGCCAGCAGCCAAGGAAGAGGGATGGGGAGCTCTGGAAACACCATATATTTT.

The chain employs TRBV27 and TRBJ2-1, with 9 bases that match TRBD2. The trim removed 1 base at V and 4 bases at J, leaving 8 bases unmatched. Germline V gene sequence: CDR1 MNHEY, CDR2 SMNVEV (reference sequence). There are 17 residues in the CDR3. The chain's CDR3 is CASSLYWGTSTYNEQFF. The CDR3 nucleotides are TGTGCCAGCAGTTTATACTGGGGGACTAGCACTTACAATGAGCAGTTCTTC.

The chain uses TRBV6-1 and TRBJ1-1; a possible D gene is TRBD1 (5 bases). Germline V gene lookup returns CDR1 MNHNS and CDR2 SASEGT. The V end was cut by 3 bases, the J end by 6 bases, with 11 bases between. There are 13 residues in the CDR3. The CDR3 reads CASSDAQVPEAFF. The DNA for the CDR3 is TGTGCCAGCAGTGATGCACAGGTCCCTGAAGCTTTCTTT.

This clone has only a few counts. The J gene is TRBJ1-5, the V gene TRBV28, with D possibly being TRBD1 (6 bases). The CDR3 spans 15 residues. V was cut by 5 bases and J by 6 bases, with 17 bases left in between. Germline values: CDR1 MDHEN, CDR2 SYDVKM. The CDR3: CASSRDSGGGQPQHF. CDR3 coding DNA: TGTGCCAGCAGTCGGGATTCGGGGGGCGGTCAGCCCCAGCATTTT.

The V and J genes are TRBV7-2 and TRBJ2-1, with a possible D match to TRBD1 (5 bases). Deletions cut 5 bases from V and 1 base from J, with 15 bases between. There are 16 residues in the CDR3. Looked up from germline, CDR1 is SGHTA and CDR2 is FQGNSA. In nucleotides, the CDR3 is TGTGCCAGCAGCAAGGCAAGGTCAGGGTCCTACAATGAGCAGTTCTTC. This encodes CASSKARSGSYNEQFF.

This clone was counted once. V usage is TRBV6-2 or TRBV6-3 and J usage is TRBJ2-1; 8 nucleotides line up with TRBD2. The CDR3 contains 16 residues. CDR1 and CDR2 (germline): MNHEY, SVGEGT. The junction had 13 bases not matched to a gene; V was cut back by 5 bases and J by 7 bases. CDR3 nucleotide sequence: TGTGCCAGCAGTCTACGGAATCGACGGGAGGGGAATGAGCAGTTCTTC. Translating gives CASSLRNRREGNEQFF.

The chain carries TRBV28 and TRBJ1-2, with 12 bases that match TRBD1. This CDR3 region has 15 residues. Germline CDR1 reads MDHEN; CDR2 reads SYDVKM. The trim removed 6 bases at V and 8 bases at J, leaving 10 bases unmatched. Written as DNA, the CDR3 is TGTGCCAGCAGACAGCCGGGACAGGGGGCGTACGGCTACACCTTC. Its translation: CASRQPGQGAYGYTF.

The rearrangement joins TRBV1 to TRBJ2-7; the tabulated D call, TRBD2, remains unverified against the DNA. TRBV1 is a listed pseudogene. The CDR3 loop spans 16 amino acids. CDR3 DNA sequence: TGCACCAGCAGCCAAGGGGACGGGAGAATCACCTACGAGCAGTACTTC. It encodes CTSSQGDGRITYEQYF.

This chain links TRBV9 with TRBJ2-3; TRBD2 agrees at 12 bases. This CDR3 spans 16 amino acids. V shed 4 bases, J shed 7 bases, and the junction held 10 bases outside the gene matches. Per germline, CDR1 SGDLS and CDR2 YYNGEE. CDR3 protein: CASSSRTSGVIYTQYF. For the CDR3, the DNA is TGTGCCAGCAGCTCCCGGACTAGCGGGGTAATCTATACGCAGTATTTT.

J is TRBJ2-1 and V is TRBV15; 12 nucleotides match TRBD2. The CDR3 spans 15 residues. Germline-derived CDR1 and CDR2 are LNHNV and YYDKDF (reference sequence). Germline trimming cut 0 bases from V and 9 bases from J; bases unmatched to any gene: 3. The CDR3, as DNA: TGTGCCACCAGCAGAGACCTAGCGGGAGGGCGTGAGCAGTTCTTC. This sequence encodes CATSRDLAGGREQFF.

The chain carries TRBV6-5 and TRBJ1-2, with 11 bases fitting TRBD1. The CDR3 consists of 14 residues. CDR1 MNHEY and CDR2 SVGAGI come from the germline V gene. Trimming cost V 6 bases and J 4 bases; bases outside gene matches: 4. The CDR3 loop is CASRDRGHSYGYTF. In DNA form, the CDR3 reads TGTGCCAGCAGGGACAGGGGGCACTCCTATGGCTACACCTTC.

CDR3 nucleotide sequence: TGTGCCAGCAGTCGCCGACTAGCGGGGACAATAAACACCGGGGAGCTGTTTTTT. This codes for CASSRRLAGTINTGELFF. The chain links TRBV6-2 or TRBV6-3 to TRBJ2-2; TRBD2 agrees at 11 bases. V lost 5 bases and J lost 2; bases outside the gene matches: 10. The CDR3 has 18 residues. Per the germline V gene, CDR1 is MNHEY and CDR2 is SVGEGT.

This clone was detected a few times. V and J are TRBV27 and TRBJ2-7; D is ambiguous. This CDR3 is built from 13 residues. V was clipped by 6 bases and J by 3 bases, with 12 bases between them. Looked up from germline, CDR1 is MNHEY and CDR2 is SMNVEV (reference sequence). CDR3: CASRTAFDYEQYF. CDR3 nucleotides: TGTGCCAGCAGGACTGCGTTCGACTACGAGCAGTACTTC.

This clone was seen just once. This chain links TRBV19 with TRBJ2-1, with TRBD1 matching over 9 bases. V trimming: 7 bases; J trimming: 8 bases; junction bases outside the gene matches: 12. Germline V gives CDR1 LNHDA, CDR2 SQIVND (reference sequence). The CDR3 has 15 amino acids. The CDR3 DNA sequence: TGTGCCAGTACAACAAACAGGGGGCGCAGGCATGAGCAGTTCTTC. It specifies CASTTNRGRRHEQFF.

The chain links TRBV28 to TRBJ1-2; TRBD1 agrees at 9 bases. Germline V gene data show CDR1 as MDHEN and CDR2 as SYDVKM. This CDR3 comprises 14 residues. With V trimmed by 5 bases and J by 8 bases, 9 bases remained unmatched. Here the CDR3 DNA reads TGTGCCAGCAGTGATGGAGGGACAGGGTTAGGCTACACCTTC. Translating gives CASSDGGTGLGYTF.

Remarks on this clone: The DNA is omitted, as the CDR3 cannot be located on it reliably, and the CDR3 follows TCRdb's listing. The chain combines TRBV6-1 with TRBJ1-1; the tabulated D call, TRBD1, remains unverified against the DNA. Germline V gene data show CDR1 as MNHNS and CDR2 as SASEGT. From its first to its last residue, the CDR3 has 15 amino acids. The CDR3 protein is CASSDVTGWAFGSFF.

This clone was observed a handful of times. The chain combines TRBV5-1 with TRBJ2-3; the D is unclear. Germline V gene sequence: CDR1 SGHRS, CDR2 YFSETQ. V was clipped by 0 bases and J by 2 bases, with 10 bases between them. The CDR3 is made up of 15 amino acids. Here the CDR3 DNA reads TGCGCCAGCAGCTTGGCGTCTCCCGTCACAGATACGCAGTATTTT. Encoded protein: CASSLASPVTDTQYF.

The rearrangement joins TRBV9 to TRBJ2-7, with 7 bases fitting TRBD1. The CDR3 has 15 residues. J was trimmed by 3 bases and V by 3 bases; bases with no gene match: 9. Germline values: CDR1 SGDLS, CDR2 YYNGEE. CDR3 protein: CASSARQGSDYEQYF. CDR3 coding DNA: TGTGCCAGCAGCGCCCGACAGGGATCGGACTACGAGCAGTACTTC.